These T cell receptor beta chains were read from a single sample in a study of response to subunit inactivated influenza vaccine. Via MiXCR, TCRdb re-called the RT-PCR reads, giving one row per CDR3 protein. The sample has around 300,000 distinct CDR3 sequences; 22% are singletons. This specimen consisted of PBMCs from blood, obtained less than 22 months after vaccination. The receptors come from a man between 50 and 69 years old who received an inactivated influenza vaccine. CDR3s include the opening cysteine and the closing phenylalanine or tryptophan. D genes are given only for firm matches. Size values are once, few and many counts, or a class for expanded clones, and some rows have none.

.	many	TRBV29-1	TRBJ1-1	CSVETNQNTEAFF	TGCAGCGTTGAAACGAACCAGAACACTGAAGCTTTCTTT
.	.	TRBV4-2	TRBJ2-6	CASSQVIFSGANVLTF	TGTGCCAGCAGCCAAGTGATTTTCTCTGGGGCCAACGTCCTGACTTTC
.	few	TRBV5-1	TRBJ2-1	CASSLETGAYNEQFF	TGCGCCAGCAGCTTGGAAACGGGGGCTTACAATGAGCAGTTCTTC
.	.	TRBV9	TRBJ1-1	CASSVGGRTEAFF	TGTGCCAGCAGCGTAGGGGGCCGCACTGAAGCTTTCTTT
TRBD1	many	TRBV29-1	TRBJ1-4	CSVRTGENEKLFF	TGCAGCGTGCGGACAGGGGAAAATGAAAAACTGTTTTTT
.	few	TRBV6-1	TRBJ1-1	CASSPLQRNTEAFF	TGTGCCAGCAGTCCTCTGCAGCGGAACACTGAAGCTTTCTTT
.	few	TRBV19	TRBJ1-1	CASSMVAGNTEAFF	TGTGCCAGTAGTATGGTAGCGGGGAACACTGAAGCTTTCTTT
.	.	TRBV20-1	TRBJ2-7	CSARDNTDNFYEQYF	TGCAGTGCTAGAGATAACACGGATAACTTCTACGAGCAGTACTTC
.	many	TRBV7-9	TRBJ1-2	CASSSIWGQENYGYTF	TGTGCCAGCAGCTCCATATGGGGCCAGGAGAACTATGGCTACACCTTC
TRBD1	.	TRBV18	TRBJ1-1	CASSPGQPLEAFF	TGTGCCAGCTCACCGGGACAGCCTTTAGAAGCTTTCTTT
.	.	TRBV27	TRBJ2-5	CASSKRTDFQETQYF	TGTGCCAGCAGTAAACGGACAGATTTCCAAGAGACCCAGTACTTC
TRBD1	few	TRBV7-9	TRBJ1-2	CASSRGQGENTNYGYTF	TGTGCCAGCAGCCGCGGACAGGGGGAGAATACTAACTATGGCTACACCTTC
.	.	TRBV5-1	TRBJ1-1	CASSVRLNTEAFF	TGCGCCAGCAGCGTCAGATTGAACACTGAAGCTTTCTTT
.	few	TRBV15	TRBJ1-4	CATSTREIGKLFF	TGTGCCACCAGCACACGAGAAATTGGAAAACTGTTTTTT
.	.	TRBV12-3/TRBV12-4	TRBJ2-3	CASSSGPSDTQYF	TGTGCCAGCAGCTCGGGACCCTCAGATACGCAGTATTTT
.	few	TRBV12-3/TRBV12-4	TRBJ1-1	CASAIYTEAFF	TGTGCCAGCGCCATATACACTGAAGCTTTCTTT
TRBD1	few	TRBV29-1	TRBJ2-2	CSVFTREKDRRNTGELFF	TGCAGCGTTTTCACACGAGAAAAGGACAGGAGAAACACCGGGGAGCTGTTTTTT
.	.	TRBV15	TRBJ1-5	CATSTTNNQPQHF	TGTGCCACCAGCACGACAAACAATCAGCCCCAGCATTTT
.	.	TRBV20-1	TRBJ2-2	CSARDVRTGELFF	TGCAGTGCTAGAGACGTCCGCACCGGGGAGCTGTTTTTT
TRBD2	.	TRBV20-1	TRBJ2-1	CSARGLVFSHEQFF	TGCAGTGCTAGGGGACTAGTGTTTTCCCATGAGCAGTTCTTC
.	.	TRBV9	TRBJ2-1	CASSSPTPYNEQFF	TGTGCCAGCAGCTCCCCTACGCCCTACAATGAGCAGTTCTTC
.	few	TRBV28	TRBJ2-2	CAAGVPGGELFF	TGTGCCGCAGGGGTACCGGGGGGGGAGCTGTTTTTT
.	few	TRBV5-1	TRBJ1-2	CASSLTTGNSYGYTF	TGCGCCAGCAGCCTGACGACTGGGAACAGCTATGGCTACACCTTC
.	.	TRBV21-1	TRBJ1-4	CASSWSAREKLFF	TGTGCCAGCAGTTGGTCGGCGCGGGAAAAACTGTTTTTT
.	few	TRBV20-1	TRBJ2-5	CSAEGRREQETQYF	TGCAGTGCCGAAGGACGGAGAGAACAAGAGACCCAGTACTTC
TRBD1	few	TRBV30	TRBJ1-2	CAWSSSRQGRNYGYTF	TGTGCCTGGAGCAGCTCCCGACAGGGTCGGAACTATGGCTACACCTTC
TRBD1	.	TRBV3-1	TRBJ2-2	CASSLGQGRTGELFF	TGTGCCAGCAGCCTGGGACAGGGCCGCACCGGGGAGCTGTTTTTT
TRBD1	once	TRBV11-1	TRBJ2-1	CASSLEGTDYNEQFF	TGTGCCAGCAGCTTAGAGGGGACAGACTACAATGAGCAGTTCTTC
.	.	TRBV29-1	TRBJ1-1	CSVERRLNTESFF	TGCAGCGTTGAACGCAGATTGAACACTGAATCTTTCTTT
.	.	TRBV12-5	TRBJ1-3	CASGLDSVSGNTIYF	TGTGCTAGTGGTTTAGACAGCGTCTCTGGAAACACCATATATTTT
TRBD2	.	TRBV20-1	TRBJ2-3	CSARVSLAEGTDTQYF	TGCAGTGCTAGAGTTTCACTAGCGGAGGGCACAGATACGCAGTATTTT